Listed here is a single T cell receptor (beta chain). V was pared by 2 bases and J by 3 bases, with 3 bases of the junction left unmatched. Per the germline V gene, CDR1 is MNHNY and CDR2 is SVGAGI (reference sequence). This CDR3 has 16 residues. The sample comes from a study of blood T cell repertoires in COVID-19. About the research overall: Collection of acute and convalescent COVID-19 samples took place in the United States, Italy and Spain.

Authors' methods: Quantification of nucleated cells was approximated via reference gene primer amplification. Here immunoSEQ multiplex PCR was the method, and the copy in TCRdb shows in-frame clones only, minus some. V and J calls and clone size are given by that table; D and trimming were obtained from the DNA. The sample has tens of thousands of clones, around four fifths seen once; the top ten hold over 9.5%. The chain joins TRBV6-6 to TRBJ2-3; 12 nucleotides line up with TRBD2. The sequencing input was peripheral blood. This clonotype originated in a man older than 75 with acute or convalescent COVID-19. CDR3 amino acids: CASSYPLAGGTDTQYF. Here the CDR3 DNA reads TGTGCCAGCAGTTACCCCCTAGCGGGAGGGACAGATACGCAGTATTTT.